These T cell receptor beta chains were read from a single sample in a study of T-cell reconstitution after alpha-beta-depleted transplantation in children. TCRdb passed the PCR reads through MiXCR, listing each CDR3 protein once. Of 530,000 or so distinct CDR3 sequences listed, 27% are singletons. The sample consisted of PBMCs, taken before TCRalphabeta/CD19-depleted stem cell transplant. The receptor set was obtained from a boy under two years old with Wiskott-Aldrich syndrome, due to receive a stem cell transplant. CDR3s include the opening cysteine and the closing phenylalanine or tryptophan. The order of the fields is D gene, V gene, J gene, CDR3 protein. D genes are given only for firm matches.

D: TRBD2
V: TRBV20-1
J: TRBJ2-1
CDR3: CSASSSGTPYNEQFF

D: TRBD1
V: TRBV27
J: TRBJ2-1
CDR3: CASSFNRDRGNEQFF

D: TRBD1
V: TRBV20-1
J: TRBJ2-7
CDR3: CRGDRGRTYEQYF

D: .
V: TRBV20-1
J: TRBJ2-5
CDR3: CSARAKIRDNQETQYF

D: .
V: TRBV12-3/TRBV12-4
J: TRBJ2-3
CDR3: CASSFPRSTDTQYF

D: .
V: TRBV6-1
J: TRBJ1-3
CDR3: CASSDREPSGNTIYF

D: TRBD1
V: TRBV7-9
J: TRBJ2-7
CDR3: CASSFSGQGAYEQYF

D: .
V: TRBV28
J: TRBJ2-6
CDR3: CASSFPLIGTRNVLTF

D: .
V: TRBV5-1
J: TRBJ1-4
CDR3: CASSPGTSRVVGLFF

D: TRBD2
V: TRBV7-6
J: TRBJ2-3
CDR3: CASSTRTSGTTDTQYF

D: TRBD2
V: TRBV5-1
J: TRBJ2-3
CDR3: CASSEGLAGVTDTQYF

D: TRBD2
V: TRBV11-2
J: TRBJ2-5
CDR3: CASSLMASGRAWETQYF

D: .
V: TRBV7-8
J: TRBJ2-3
CDR3: CASSVRFARGNTQYF

D: TRBD1
V: TRBV7-9
J: TRBJ1-4
CDR3: CASSPGQGNNEKLFF

D: TRBD1
V: TRBV3-1
J: TRBJ2-1
CDR3: CASSPGQGANNEQFF

D: TRBD1
V: TRBV7-6
J: TRBJ2-3
CDR3: CASILGAGGITDTQYF

D: .
V: TRBV27
J: TRBJ2-4
CDR3: CASSLWGQLAKNIQYF

D: TRBD1
V: TRBV4-2
J: TRBJ2-2
CDR3: CASRRTGQTGELFF

D: TRBD1
V: TRBV5-1
J: TRBJ1-1
CDR3: CASSRTGGINTEAFF

D: .
V: TRBV20-1
J: TRBJ2-3
CDR3: CSARLDHSTDTQYF

D: .
V: TRBV20-1
J: TRBJ2-7
CDR3: CSARDLSRSYEQYF

D: TRBD1
V: TRBV28
J: TRBJ2-2
CDR3: CASRWTGFNTGELFF

D: .
V: TRBV20-1
J: TRBJ2-2
CDR3: CSAKDSATGELFF

D: .
V: TRBV6-6
J: TRBJ2-1
CDR3: CASSKTFSTEQFF

D: TRBD1
V: TRBV10-3
J: TRBJ2-2
CDR3: CAITGQGGAAGELFF

D: TRBD2
V: TRBV12-3/TRBV12-4
J: TRBJ2-2
CDR3: CASSRGRSAGELFF

D: TRBD2
V: TRBV5-1
J: TRBJ2-2
CDR3: CASSLTSGSLSGELFF

D: TRBD1
V: TRBV7-3
J: TRBJ2-1
CDR3: CASSNSGTGNNEQFF

D: .
V: TRBV5-1
J: TRBJ2-3
CDR3: CASSLDQSPTDTQYF

D: TRBD2
V: TRBV9
J: TRBJ2-1
CDR3: CASSLGLVYPNEQFF